A few counts support the clone carrying this TCR beta chain. Its specificity is not known. There are 15 residues in the CDR3. The trim removed 0 bases at V and 7 bases at J, leaving 5 bases unmatched. Germline values: CDR1 MNHEY, CDR2 SVGEGT. These data belong to a study of T cells after yellow fever vaccination. For the study at large: The fractions with low cell numbers were processed using SMART-Seq v4 Ultra Low Input. Study-level results: Subsequent booster samples again held most clones from primary vaccination (96% CD4, over 80% CD8). Relatively few clonotypes were ones that appeared in both CD4 and CD8 compartments.

TCRdb re-called the 5' RACE reads through MiXCR, storing one row per CDR3 protein. The sample has fewer than 450,000 distinct CDR3 sequences; approximately 3.9% are singletons. This clonotype originated in a young man who received the YFV17D yellow fever vaccine. The V gene is TRBV6-2 or TRBV6-3, the J gene TRBJ2-2; TRBD2 aligns across 7 bases. The input for sequencing was PBMCs, taken 5 days after the yellow fever booster vaccination. The CDR3 protein is CASSYSTSWVGELFF. Written as DNA, the CDR3 is TGTGCCAGCAGTTACTCGACTAGCTGGGTCGGGGAGCTGTTTTTT.